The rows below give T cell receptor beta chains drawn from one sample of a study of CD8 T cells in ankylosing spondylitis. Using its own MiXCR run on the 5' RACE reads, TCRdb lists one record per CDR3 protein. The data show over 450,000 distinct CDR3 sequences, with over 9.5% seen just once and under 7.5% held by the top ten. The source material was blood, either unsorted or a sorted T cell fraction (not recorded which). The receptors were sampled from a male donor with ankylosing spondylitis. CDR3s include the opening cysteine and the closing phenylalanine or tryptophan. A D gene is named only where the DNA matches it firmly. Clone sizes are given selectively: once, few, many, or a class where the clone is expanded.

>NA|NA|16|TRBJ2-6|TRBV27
CASSLLTSSGANVLTF
TGTGCCAGCAGTTTATTGACGAGCTCTGGGGCCAACGTCCTGACTTTC
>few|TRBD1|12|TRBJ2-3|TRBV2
CASRGTVDTQYF
TGTGCCAGCAGGGGGACAGTAGATACGCAGTATTTT
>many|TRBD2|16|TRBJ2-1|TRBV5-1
CASKASGRASYNEQFF
TGCGCCAGCAAGGCTAGCGGGAGGGCCTCCTACAATGAGCAGTTCTTC
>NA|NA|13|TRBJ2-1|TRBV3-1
CASSQDTNNEQFF
TGTGCCAGCAGCCAAGACACAAACAATGAGCAGTTCTTC
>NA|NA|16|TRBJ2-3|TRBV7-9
CASSPKTSRGTDTQYF
TGTGCCAGCAGCCCGAAGACTAGTAGGGGCACAGATACGCAGTATTTT
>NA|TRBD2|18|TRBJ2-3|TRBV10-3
CAISFLSGGLAGADTQYF
TGTGCCATCAGTTTCCTCAGCGGCGGACTAGCGGGAGCAGATACGCAGTATTTT
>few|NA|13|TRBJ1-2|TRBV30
CAWSFGGVGGYTF
TGTGCCTGGAGTTTTGGGGGGGTGGGTGGCTACACCTTC
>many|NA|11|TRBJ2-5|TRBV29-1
CSVVWAAAQYF
TGCAGCGTTGTTTGGGCAGCCGCCCAGTACTTC
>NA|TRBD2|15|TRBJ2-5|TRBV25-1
CASSDPREDSETQYF
TGTGCCAGCAGTGACCCCCGGGAGGACTCGGAGACCCAGTACTTC
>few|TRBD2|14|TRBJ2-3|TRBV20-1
CSALRGGWTDTQYF
TGCAGTGCTCTCCGGGGGGGCTGGACAGATACGCAGTATTTT
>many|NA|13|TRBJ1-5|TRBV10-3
CAISEGLHQPQHF
TGTGCCATCAGTGAAGGCCTCCATCAGCCCCAGCATTTT
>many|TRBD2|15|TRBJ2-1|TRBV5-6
CASSLETSGYNEQFF
TGTGCCAGCAGCTTGGAAACTAGCGGTTACAATGAGCAGTTCTTC
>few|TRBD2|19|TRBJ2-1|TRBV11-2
CASSLDGTSGRGMGNEQFF
TGTGCCAGCAGCTTAGACGGGACTAGTGGGAGGGGAATGGGCAATGAGCAGTTCTTC
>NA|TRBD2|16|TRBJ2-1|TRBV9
CASSSGLAGRGNEQFF
TGTGCCAGCAGCTCCGGATTAGCGGGAAGGGGTAATGAGCAGTTCTTC
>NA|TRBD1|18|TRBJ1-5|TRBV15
CATSSQQGALYSNQPQHF
TGTGCCACCAGCAGCCAACAGGGGGCCCTTTATAGCAATCAGCCCCAGCATTTT
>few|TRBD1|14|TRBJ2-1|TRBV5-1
CASSLGQGIYEQFF
TGCGCCAGCAGCTTGGGACAGGGGATCTATGAGCAGTTCTTC
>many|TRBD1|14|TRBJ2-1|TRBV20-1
CSATAGGSYNEQFF
TGCAGTGCTACCGCAGGGGGATCCTACAATGAGCAGTTCTTC
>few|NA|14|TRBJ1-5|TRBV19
CASSFLDRNQPQHF
TGTGCCAGTAGTTTCTTGGACAGAAATCAGCCCCAGCATTTT
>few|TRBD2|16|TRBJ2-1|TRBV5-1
CASSLISGRALNEQFF
TGCGCCAGCAGCCTAATAAGCGGGAGAGCCTTAAATGAGCAGTTCTTC
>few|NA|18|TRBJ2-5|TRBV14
CASSQDLGVADLGETQYF
TGTGCCAGCAGCCAAGATCTCGGGGTAGCGGACCTAGGGGAGACCCAGTACTTC
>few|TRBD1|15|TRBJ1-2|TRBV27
CASSLDGQGAEGYTF
TGTGCCAGCAGTTTAGACGGACAGGGGGCGGAGGGCTACACCTTC
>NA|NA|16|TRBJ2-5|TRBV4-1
CASSQDKSGGGETQYF
TGCGCCAGCAGCCAAGATAAGAGTGGTGGGGGGGAGACCCAGTACTTC
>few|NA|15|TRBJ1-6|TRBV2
CASSESSHWNSPLHF
TGTGCCAGCAGTGAAAGCTCCCATTGGAATTCACCCCTCCACTTT
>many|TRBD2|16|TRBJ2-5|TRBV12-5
CASGLAGLGPQETQYF
TGTGCTAGTGGTTTGGCAGGACTAGGGCCACAAGAGACCCAGTACTTC
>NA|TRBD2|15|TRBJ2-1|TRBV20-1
CSARDFSGGYNEQFF
TGCAGTGCTAGAGACTTTAGCGGGGGGTACAATGAGCAGTTCTTC
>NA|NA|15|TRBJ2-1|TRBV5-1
CASSFERVSYNEQFF
TGCGCCAGCAGCTTCGAGCGGGTGTCCTACAATGAGCAGTTCTTC
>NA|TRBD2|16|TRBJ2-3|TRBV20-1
CSARDWVGGREDTQYF
TGCAGTGCTAGAGATTGGGTCGGCGGGAGAGAAGATACGCAGTATTTT
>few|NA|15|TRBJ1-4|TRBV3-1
CASSPYGGNGEKLFF
TGTGCCAGCAGCCCATACGGGGGCAATGGTGAAAAACTGTTTTTT
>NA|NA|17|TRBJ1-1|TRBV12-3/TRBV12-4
CASSYTLTGTLNTEAFF
TGTGCCAGCAGCTATACTCTTACCGGGACACTCAACACTGAAGCTTTCTTT
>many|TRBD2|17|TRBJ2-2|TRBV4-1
CASSQVASGMDTGELFF
TGCGCCAGCAGCCAAGTGGCTAGCGGGATGGACACCGGGGAGCTGTTTTTT
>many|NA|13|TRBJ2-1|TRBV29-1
CSVEVAMGNEQFF
TGCAGCGTTGAAGTAGCGATGGGGAATGAGCAGTTCTTC
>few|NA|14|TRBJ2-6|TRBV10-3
CAAASTSGANVLTF
TGTGCTGCTGCGAGTACCTCTGGGGCCAACGTCCTGACTTTC
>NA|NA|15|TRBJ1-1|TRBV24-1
CATSDPQAGGTEAFF
TGTGCCACCAGTGATCCCCAGGCCGGGGGGACTGAAGCTTTCTTT
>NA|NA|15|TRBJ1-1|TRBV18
CASSPDALGDTEAFF
TGTGCCAGCTCACCCGACGCTTTGGGGGACACTGAAGCTTTCTTT
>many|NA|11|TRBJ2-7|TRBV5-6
CASSTMWEQYF
TGTGCCAGCAGCACCATGTGGGAGCAGTACTTC
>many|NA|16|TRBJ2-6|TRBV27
CASSSPTLSGANVLTF
TGTGCCAGCAGTTCGCCTACACTCTCTGGGGCCAACGTCCTGACTTTC
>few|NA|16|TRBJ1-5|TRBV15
CATSRVARGGNQPQHF
TGTGCCACCAGCAGAGTCGCGCGGGGTGGCAATCAGCCCCAGCATTTT
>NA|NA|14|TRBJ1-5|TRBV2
CASSWTAVGQPQHF
TGTGCCAGCAGTTGGACAGCCGTGGGTCAGCCCCAGCATTTT
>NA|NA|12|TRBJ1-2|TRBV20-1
CSAGGRADGYTF
TGCAGTGCTGGAGGGAGAGCCGATGGCTACACCTTC
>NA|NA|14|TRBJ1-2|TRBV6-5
CASSYSLTGRGYTF
TGTGCCAGCAGTTACTCATTGACAGGACGGGGCTACACCTTC
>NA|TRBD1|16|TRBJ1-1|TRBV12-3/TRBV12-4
CASSYTTGTGNTEAFF
TGTGCCAGCAGTTACACCACCGGGACAGGTAACACTGAAGCTTTCTTT
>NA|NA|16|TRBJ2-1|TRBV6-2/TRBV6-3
CASSYSLDVVNNEQFF
TGTGCCAGCAGTTACAGTTTGGACGTCGTAAACAATGAGCAGTTCTTC
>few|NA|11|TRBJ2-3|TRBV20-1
CSAKRRDTQYF
TGCAGTGCTAAGCGGAGAGATACGCAGTATTTT
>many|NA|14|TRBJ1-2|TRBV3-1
CASSPGGGGYGYTF
TGTGCCAGCAGCCCTGGAGGGGGGGGTTATGGCTACACCTTC
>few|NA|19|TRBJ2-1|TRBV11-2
CASSLGPPAGARTYNEQFF
TGTGCCAGCAGCTTAGGCCCCCCCGCGGGGGCCCGGACCTACAATGAGCAGTTCTTC
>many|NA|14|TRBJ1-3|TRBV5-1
CASSLEYPGNTIYF
TGCGCCAGCAGCTTAGAGTATCCTGGAAACACCATATATTTT
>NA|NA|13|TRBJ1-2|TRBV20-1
CSALKTTNYGYTF
TGCAGTGCTCTAAAGACAACCAACTATGGCTACACCTTC